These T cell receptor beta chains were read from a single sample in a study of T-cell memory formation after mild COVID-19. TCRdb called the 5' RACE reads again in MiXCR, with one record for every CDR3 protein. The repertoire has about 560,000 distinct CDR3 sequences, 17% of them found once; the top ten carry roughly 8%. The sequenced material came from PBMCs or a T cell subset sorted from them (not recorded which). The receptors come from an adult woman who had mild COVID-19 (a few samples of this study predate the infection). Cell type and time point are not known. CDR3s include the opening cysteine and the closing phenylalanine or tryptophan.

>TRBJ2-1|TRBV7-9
CASSAPAGVDEQFF
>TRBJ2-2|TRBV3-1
CASSQDEVAGGRTGELFF
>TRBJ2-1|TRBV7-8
CASSLPQGLNEQFF
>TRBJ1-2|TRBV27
CASSSIGTGRRYNGYTF
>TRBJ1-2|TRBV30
CAWSVILYGYTF
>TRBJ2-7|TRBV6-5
CASSYSIGGVYEQYF
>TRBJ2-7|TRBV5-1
CASSSPQRGSSPYEQYF
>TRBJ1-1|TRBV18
CASSLSKVRGSEAFF
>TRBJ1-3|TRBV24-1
CATSDPPGRGNTIYF
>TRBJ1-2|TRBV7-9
CASSLEGHIGGYTF
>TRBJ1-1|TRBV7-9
CASSLATGTAEAFF
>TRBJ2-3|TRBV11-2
CASSLRGFFTDTQYF
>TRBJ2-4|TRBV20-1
CSAAPPGAGLAKNIQYF
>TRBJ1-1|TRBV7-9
CASIKGRGRDAEAFF
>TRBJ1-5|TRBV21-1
CASAIDLLSPSNQPQHF
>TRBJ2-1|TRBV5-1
CASRIGGSSYNEQFF
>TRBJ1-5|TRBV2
CASVRSGGSNQPQHF
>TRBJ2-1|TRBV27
CASASQGGNNEQFF
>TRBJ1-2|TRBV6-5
CASSYSRQGIDYGYTF
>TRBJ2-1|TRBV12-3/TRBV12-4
CASSSTGGSHNEQFF
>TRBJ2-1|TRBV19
CASSISTYNEQFF
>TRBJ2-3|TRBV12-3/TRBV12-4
CASSPLDRGQTDTQYF
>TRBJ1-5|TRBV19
CASSASSSLGGRSNQPQHF
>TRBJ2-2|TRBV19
CASLRGPNTGELFF
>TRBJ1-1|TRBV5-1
CASSPLGPISPEAFF
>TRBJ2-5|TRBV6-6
CASTEGLADQETQYF
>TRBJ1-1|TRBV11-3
CASGLTGLVNTEAFF
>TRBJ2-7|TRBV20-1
CSARDRGFYEQYF
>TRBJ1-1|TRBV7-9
CASSLVGNMNTEAFF
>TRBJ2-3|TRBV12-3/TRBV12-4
CASRTSGAGDTQYF
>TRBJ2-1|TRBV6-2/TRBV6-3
CASSQLAGGYNEQFF
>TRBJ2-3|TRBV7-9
CASSPPTGTAKSTDTQYF
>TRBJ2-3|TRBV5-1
CASRSRGDTDTQYF
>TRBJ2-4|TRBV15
CATSRAGGGNIQYF
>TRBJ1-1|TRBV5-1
CASSDVDRGMNTEAFF
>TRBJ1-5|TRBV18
CASSLAGNSFNQPQHF
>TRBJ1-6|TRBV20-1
CSASPVPGDPLHF
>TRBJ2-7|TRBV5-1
CASSLGARWEQYF
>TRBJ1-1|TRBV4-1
CASSHEPSGTLGTEAFF
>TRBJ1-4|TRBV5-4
CASSPGGTGFEKLFF
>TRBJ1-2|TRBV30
CAWSPGRGGLRGGYTF
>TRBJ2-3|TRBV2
CDSRESSTDTQYF
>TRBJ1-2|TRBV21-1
CASSKVNENYGYTF
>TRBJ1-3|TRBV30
CAGHRETGNTIYF
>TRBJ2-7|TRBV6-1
CASSPSDRLSYEQYF
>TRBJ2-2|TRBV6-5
CASSYATGDTGELFF
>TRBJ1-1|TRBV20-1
CSAREVRQEAFF
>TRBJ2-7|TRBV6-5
CASSYSAKRLYEQYF
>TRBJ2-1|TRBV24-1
CATSDLNAEGAKYNEQFF
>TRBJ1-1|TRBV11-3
CASSRGQSTEAFF
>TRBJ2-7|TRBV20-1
CSASELHYEQYF
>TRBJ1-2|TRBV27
CASSLLQGTGYTF
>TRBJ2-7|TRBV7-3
CASSVTGLSGYEQYF